This note documents a single T cell receptor beta chain sequence. Antigen specificity is unknown. The sample belongs to a study of OX40 agonist ivuxolimab in advanced cancers. Study summary: The patients received ivuxolimab by intravenous route every 2 weeks at 0.01 to 10 mg/kg.

Looked up from germline, CDR1 is SGHAT and CDR2 is FQNNGV. V lost 0 bases and J lost 5; bases outside the gene matches: 13. The CDR3 length is 19 residues. Produced via immunoSEQ multiplex PCR; TCRdb's table is partial and in-frame only. The sample has about 62,000 clones, around 74% seen once. Findings and caveats of the study: The specificity for antigen of the expanded peripheral T cells was not determined. Low normalized T-cell clonal expansion also characterized some of the nonresponders.

Specimen: CD4+ or CD8+ T cells sorted from blood, collected in a trial of the OX40 agonist ivuxolimab. This TCR was sampled from an adult with an advanced solid tumor such as melanoma, head and neck, liver or kidney cancer. V is TRBV11-2 and J is TRBJ2-5; 12 bases fit TRBD2. CDR3 residues: CASSLEGASGRGSDETQYF. The CDR3 coding sequence is TGTGCCAGCAGCTTAGAGGGAGCTAGCGGGAGGGGGTCAGATGAGACCCAGTACTTC. Looking up the rest from reference TRBV11-2 and TRBJ2-5 gives the full variable domain: EAGVAQSPRYKIIEKRQSVAFWCNPISGHATLYWYQQILGQGPKLLIQFQNNGVVDDSQLPKDRFSAERLKGVDSTLKIQPAKLEDSAVYLCASSLEGASGRGSDETQYFGPGTRLLVL.